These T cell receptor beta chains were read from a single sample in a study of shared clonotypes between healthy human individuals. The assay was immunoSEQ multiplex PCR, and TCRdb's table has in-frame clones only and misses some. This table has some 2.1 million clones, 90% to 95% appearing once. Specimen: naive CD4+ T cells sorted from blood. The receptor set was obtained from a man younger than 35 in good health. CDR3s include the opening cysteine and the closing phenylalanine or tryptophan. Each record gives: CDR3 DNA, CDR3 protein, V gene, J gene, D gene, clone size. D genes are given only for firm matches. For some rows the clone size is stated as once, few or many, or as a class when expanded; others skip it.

TGTGCCAGCGAGACAGGAGGTGCAACTAATGAAAAACTGTTTTTT	CASETGGATNEKLFF	TRBV6-4	TRBJ1-4	NA	NA
TGCGCCAGCAGCTCGAACACTGAAGCTTTCTTT	CASSSNTEAFF	TRBV5-1	TRBJ1-1	NA	few
TGTGCCAGCAGCGTGGGTACAGGGGCCTCTAATGAAAAACTGTTTTTT	CASSVGTGASNEKLFF	TRBV9	TRBJ1-4	TRBD1	once
TGTGCCTGGAGTCGGACAGGGGGCACAGATACGCAGTATTTT	CAWSRTGGTDTQYF	TRBV30	TRBJ2-3	TRBD1	NA
TGTGCCAGCAGTGCGGACAGGGTCTCCTACAATGAGCAGTTCTTC	CASSADRVSYNEQFF	TRBV6-1	TRBJ2-1	TRBD1	NA
TGTGCCAGCAGTGGAGGACAGGGTTCGTCTGTGGGAAATTCACCCCTCCACTTT	CASSGGQGSSVGNSPLHF	TRBV6-1	TRBJ1-6	TRBD1	NA
TGTGCCAGCAGTTTATTGCTGGGGGATAGCACAGATACGCAGTATTTT	CASSLLLGDSTDTQYF	TRBV28	TRBJ2-3	NA	NA
TGTGCCAGCAGGGGCGGCCCAGCCAAAAACATTCAGTACTTC	CASRGGPAKNIQYF	TRBV6-4	TRBJ2-4	NA	NA
TGTGCCAGCAGTTACTCGTTCACGGATAATCAGCCCCAGCATTTT	CASSYSFTDNQPQHF	TRBV6-5	TRBJ1-5	NA	NA
TGTGCCAGCAGCTTAGATGCGGGAGTCCCAGAGACCCAGTACTTC	CASSLDAGVPETQYF	TRBV7-2	TRBJ2-5	TRBD2	NA
TGTGCCTGGAGTAATACAGATACGCAGTATTTT	CAWSNTDTQYF	TRBV30	TRBJ2-3	NA	NA
TGTGCCAGCGTCGTCGGGCGCGGGCTAAGCTCCTACAATGAGCAGTTCTTC	CASVVGRGLSSYNEQFF	TRBV7-2	TRBJ2-1	NA	once
TGCGCCAGCAGCCAAGAAACCGGGACACCCAAAAACATTCAGTACTTC	CASSQETGTPKNIQYF	TRBV4-1	TRBJ2-4	NA	NA
TGTGCCAGTAGTACGCTCGGGACCTCGAAAGGGGTAGGCCAGTACTTC	CASSTLGTSKGVGQYF	TRBV19	TRBJ2-7	NA	NA
TGTGCCAGCAGCTTAAGCGGGGACACCGGGGAGCTGTTTTTT	CASSLSGDTGELFF	TRBV7-9	TRBJ2-2	TRBD2	NA
TGTGCCAGCAGCGGGTTATATACGCAGTATTTT	CASSGLYTQYF	TRBV6-5	TRBJ2-3	NA	NA
TGCACCAGCAGCCGTTCGGGACTTGCCTCCAATGAGCAGTTCTTC	CTSSRSGLASNEQFF	TRBV1	TRBJ2-1	NA	NA
TGTGCCAGCAGCTTGAGGCAGGGATACTACAATGAGCAGTTCTTC	CASSLRQGYYNEQFF	TRBV5-6	TRBJ2-1	NA	NA
TGTGCCAGCAGCAGGCCCGGGACAGGGGCCTACGAGCAGTACTTC	CASSRPGTGAYEQYF	TRBV7-2	TRBJ2-7	TRBD1	NA
TGTGCCAGCTCACCGGGACGGGAAAATTCACCCCTCCACTTT	CASSPGRENSPLHF	TRBV18	TRBJ1-6	NA	NA
TGCAGCGTTGTTGACGGGAACACTGAAGCTTTCTTT	CSVVDGNTEAFF	TRBV29-1	TRBJ1-1	NA	NA
TGTGCCAGCAGAGCCGGGACAGGGCCACCCTACGAGCAGTACTTC	CASRAGTGPPYEQYF	TRBV28	TRBJ2-7	TRBD1	NA
TGTGCCAGCAGCTCGGCGGGACAGGGAACCTACGAGCAGTACTTC	CASSSAGQGTYEQYF	TRBV5-6	TRBJ2-7	TRBD1	NA
TGTGCCAGCACCCGCGAGGGGCGAACGGGCGAGCAGTACTTC	CASTREGRTGEQYF	TRBV14	TRBJ2-7	NA	NA
TGTGCCAGCAGTAGACCCGTAGGAGGCTACGAGCAGTACTTC	CASSRPVGGYEQYF	TRBV25-1	TRBJ2-7	NA	NA
TGCGCCAGCAGAATAGGGCTGAACTATGGCTACACCTTC	CASRIGLNYGYTF	TRBV5-1	TRBJ1-2	NA	NA
TGTGCCTGGAGTGTCCACCCGCTCCCGCAGTACTTC	CAWSVHPLPQYF	TRBV30	TRBJ2-7	NA	NA
TGTGCCAGCAGCATCGCGGGACCCTATGGCTACACCTTC	CASSIAGPYGYTF	TRBV27	TRBJ1-2	NA	NA
TGTGCCAGCAGCTTACCCTCGCGCGGCAGCGATTATGGCTACACCTTC	CASSLPSRGSDYGYTF	TRBV7-2	TRBJ1-2	NA	once
TGTGCCAGCAGCCTTGGGTCCTACGAGCAGTACTTC	CASSLGSYEQYF	TRBV2	TRBJ2-7	NA	NA